This T cell receptor (beta chain) was retrieved from a study of blood T cells in healthy people across ages. Broader study findings: Getting older went along with TCR beta diversity per million T cells dropping roughly linearly. The long-lived group displayed more naive CD4+ cells, plus higher diversity, than the aged donors did. Lack of knowledge of donor CMV status possibly confounded expanded clonotype changes.

Per the germline V gene, CDR1 is MNHEY and CDR2 is SMNVEV (reference sequence). The CDR3 sequence is 12 residues long. Trimming took 5 bases from V and 8 from J, leaving 10 bases between them. Primers used in a second PCR of roughly 6 to 11 cycles were a sample-barcoded 5' primer and a J-beta primer mix. MiXCR, applied by TCRdb to the 5' RACE reads, yields one record per CDR3 protein. This repertoire shows over a million distinct CDR3 sequences, 20% to 25% found once; its top ten account for around 0.7%. To note about this clonotype: Its antigen remains unidentified.

This sample was also put to use in a study of T cells of mothers and their children. From that second work: Versus unrelated pairs, overlap was slightly higher in related mother-child pairs, without reaching significance.

The material sequenced was blood. This sequence originates from a girl under 10 years old in good health. This chain joins TRBV27 and TRBJ2-1, with a tentative D call TRBD1 (6 bases). Written as DNA, the CDR3 is TGTGCCAGCAGTAGGGGGACCCATGAGCAGTTCTTC. Translation gives CASSRGTHEQFF.